This T cell receptor beta chain was sequenced during a study of blood T cell repertoires in COVID-19 (dated by TCRdb to about 2020). For the study in its entirety: Samples from collaborators originated in the United States, Italy and Spain and spanned both the acute and convalescent phases of COVID-19. A freely available public database, intended as a resource for researchers studying the immune response to SARS-CoV-2, is where the repertoires were released. The samples were drawn from the first 160 participants of the ongoing ImmuneRACE study and from 1,254 subjects provided by 6 global collaborators. The dataset comprised deeply sampled blood TCRbeta repertoires from subjects exposed to, actively infected with, or recovered from COVID-19. The material from the prospective study consisted of cDNA or gDNA derived from T cells, B-cell-depleted T cells, or PBMCs. Where available, HLA class I and class II types were obtained from metadata supplied by the sample provider rather than from assay-based typing. Sample metadata almost always included a de-identified subject ID, COVID-19 status, age in years and sex.

Whole blood was collected in K2EDTA tubes by collaborating institutions according to the institutions' own protocols. Collaborator samples were shipped for TCRbeta analysis as frozen whole blood, isolated PBMCs, or DNA extracted from either sample type. The V end gives up 4 bases and the J end 7 bases, leaving 11 bases in the junction not matched to a gene. The CDR3, cysteine through phenylalanine, is 17 amino acids long. Just CDR3 DNA is preserved here, 51 bases in frame from base 1. CDR1 and CDR2, per the germline V gene, are SGHAT and FQNNGV. On this clone itself: Its recognized antigen is unknown. Base qualities are missing; no much larger clone stands one base away.

Broader findings and caveats from the paper: The quantity of clinical and demographic metadata differed by source and by participant and was supplied without curation.

TCRbeta CDR3 regions were amplified from genomic DNA by means of the immunoSEQ Assay, a bias-controlled multiplex PCR. The authors' pipeline ran thus. The number of nucleated cells in each sample was estimated by amplification of reference gene primers within the assay. To quantify the absolute abundance of each unique TCRbeta CDR3 rearrangement, sequence reads were collapsed and filtered. For each sample, productive Simpson clonality was calculated as the square root of Simpson's diversity index across productive rearrangements. The table was pulled from immuneACCESS by TCRdb, which kept in-frame rearrangements only. Such tables lose some clones; where checked, under half of the loss comes from unresolved V genes, and the rest has no known cause. The DNA was the basis for D and trimming; V, J and clone size are from that table. This sample is represented by tens of thousands of clones; around 90% of them were singletons. The ten most abundant clones make up roughly 8.3% of the sample.

The sample consisted of peripheral blood. In this chain, TRBV11-2 is recombined with TRBJ1-3, and 12 junctional nucleotides match TRBD1. The source of this sequence is a woman aged 70-85 years with acute or convalescent COVID-19. At the DNA level, the sequence is TGTGCCAGCAGCTCCGGGACAGGGGGCATGATTTGGAACACCATATATTTT. Its translation reads: CASSSGTGGMIWNTIYF.